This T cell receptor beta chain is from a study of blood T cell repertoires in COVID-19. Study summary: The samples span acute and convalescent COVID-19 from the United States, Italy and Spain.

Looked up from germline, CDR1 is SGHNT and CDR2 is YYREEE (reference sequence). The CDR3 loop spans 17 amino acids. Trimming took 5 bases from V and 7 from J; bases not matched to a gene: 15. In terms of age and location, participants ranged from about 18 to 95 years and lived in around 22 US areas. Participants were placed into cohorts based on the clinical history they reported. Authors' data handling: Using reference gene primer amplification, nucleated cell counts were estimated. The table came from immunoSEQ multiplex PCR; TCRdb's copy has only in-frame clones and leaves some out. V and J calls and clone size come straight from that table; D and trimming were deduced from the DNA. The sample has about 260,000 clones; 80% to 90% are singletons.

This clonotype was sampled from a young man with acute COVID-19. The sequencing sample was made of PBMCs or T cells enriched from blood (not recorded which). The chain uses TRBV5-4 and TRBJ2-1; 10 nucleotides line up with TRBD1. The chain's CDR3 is CASSLEDRGVFVNEQFF. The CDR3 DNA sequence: TGTGCCAGCAGTCTCGAGGACAGGGGGGTGTTCGTGAATGAGCAGTTCTTC.